What follows are 4 T cell receptor beta chains derived from one specimen sequenced in a study of blood T cell repertoires in COVID-19. This table comes from immunoSEQ multiplex PCR, and its TCRdb copy is limited to in-frame clones, with some not included. The data hold 62,000 or so clones, with roughly nine tenths observed a single time. Sequencing was done on a sample of peripheral blood. The receptors stem from a man between 45 and 60 years old with active COVID-19.

The chain joins TRBV7-8 to TRBJ2-6, with D perhaps matching TRBD1 (6 bases). The CDR3 is 18 residues long. Between the trimmed V and J ends, which lost 2 bases and 1 base, there was a span of 15 bases. Germline lookup yields CDR1 SGHVS and CDR2 FQNEAQ. CDR3 DNA: TGTGCCAGCAGCTTAAGTCCGACAGGCGATTCTGGGGCCAACGTCCTGACTTTC. Protein sequence: CASSLSPTGDSGANVLTF.

This clone was counted a single time. This sequence joins TRBV18 and TRBJ2-1, with D possibly being TRBD2 (5 bases). The CDR3 spans 15 residues. Germline assignment: CDR1 KGHSH and CDR2 LQKENI. The ends were cut back, 2 bases at V and 2 bases at J, with 10 bases in the middle. CDR3 amino acids: CASSPGFGAYNEQFF. The DNA of the CDR3 is TGTGCCAGCTCACCAGGATTCGGGGCCTACAATGAGCAGTTCTTC.

The gene calls are TRBV29-1 and TRBJ1-1; 11 bases match TRBD1. V lost 7 bases, J lost 6 bases, and 7 bases stayed unmatched. The CDR3 consists of 13 residues. The V gene's germline CDR1 is SQVTM and CDR2 ANQGSEA. The CDR3 reads CSGTGGAAAEAFF. The CDR3 DNA follows: TGCAGCGGGACAGGGGGCGCCGCCGCTGAAGCTTTCTTT.

This clone was seen a few times. The J gene is TRBJ1-5, the V gene TRBV4-1; a possible D gene is TRBD1 (5 bases). The V gene lost 0 bases and the J gene lost 4 bases, with 10 bases spanning the gap. This CDR3 has 15 residues. The germline gives CDR1 MGHRA, CDR2 YSYEKL. This chain's CDR3 is CASSQESRANQPQHF. The CDR3 nucleotides are TGCGCCAGCAGCCAAGAATCCAGGGCTAATCAGCCCCAGCATTTT.